These 2 T cell receptor beta chains were sequenced from one sample in a study of T cells after yellow fever vaccination. TCRdb reanalysed the 5' RACE reads using MiXCR and keeps one entry per CDR3 protein. The sample holds hundreds of thousands of distinct CDR3 sequences, about 12% seen once. Here the sequenced sample was PBMCs, taken on the day of the yellow fever booster vaccination. These receptors were collected from a man aged 25-45 years who received the YFV17D yellow fever vaccine.

The chain combines TRBV7-8 with TRBJ2-5, with D unresolved. Germline CDR1 reads SGHVS; CDR2 reads FQNEAQ. The V and J ends lost 2 bases and 8 bases respectively, with 3 bases between them. The CDR3 has 10 amino acids. Here the CDR3 reads CASSLSTQYF. In nucleotides, the CDR3 is TGTGCCAGCAGCTTATCTACCCAGTACTTC. The full variable domain, completed using reference TRBV7-8 and TRBJ2-5, is GAGVSQSPRYKVAKRGQDVALRCDPISGHVSLFWYQQALGQGPEFLTYFQNEAQLDKSGLPSDRFFAERPEGSVSTLKIQRTQQEDSAVYLCASSLSTQYFGPGTRLLVL.

The chain is built from TRBV10-3 and TRBJ2-7; 7 bases are shared with TRBD1. The germline gives CDR1 ENHRY, CDR2 SYGVKD. The CDR3 loop spans 16 amino acids. V lost 0 bases to trimming and J lost 5 bases; unmatched junction nucleotides: 10. The CDR3 DNA reads TGTGCCATCAGTGAGTCAGGCCGGACAGGAATGGACGAGCAGTACTTC. Amino acid sequence: CAISESGRTGMDEQYF.